The clone carrying this T cell receptor beta chain was recorded at least ten times. Its antigen is unknown. Study-wide findings and caveats: Tumor Treg TCRs overlapped most with tumor naive CD4+ cells. In terms of TCR gene usage, tumor memory CD4+ T cells clustered together with blood and lymph node memory CD4+ cells, as well as with lymph node naive CD4+ cells. Whole repertoires were not studied in the larger cohort, only one V-J beta rearrangement.

Treg sorting used a CD4+CD25+CD127-/low gate. V lost 5 bases and J 0 bases, leaving 11 bases between the germline ends. CDR1 is MNHEY and CDR2 is SMNVEV in the germline V gene (reference sequence). CDR3 length: 15 amino acids. Semi-nested PCR with Nested Universal Primer A followed constant-region reverse priming of full-length variable regions. TCRdb re-derived calls from the 5' RACE reads in MiXCR, one entry per CDR3 protein. The sample includes about 59,000 distinct CDR3 sequences, about 20% seen only once; the top ten take about 2.9%. The rearrangement links TRBV27 to TRBJ1-5; a weak D match, TRBD1 (5 bases). The specimen was tumor-infiltrating Tregs sorted from the breast tumor. The TCR was taken from a female donor with breast cancer. The CDR3 DNA is TGTGCCAGCAGTCCCCGGGGCTATAGCAATCAGCCCCAGCATTTT. Encoded protein: CASSPRGYSNQPQHF.